The 11 T cell receptor beta chains below come from one sample, sequenced in a study of blood T cell repertoires in COVID-19. Some clones are missing from TCRdb's copy, which holds only in-frame ones; the method was immunoSEQ multiplex PCR. The sample contains about 250,000 clones, around 86% of which appear only once. The sequenced sample consisted of PBMCs or T cells enriched from blood (not recorded which). The receptor set was obtained from a man aged 35-49 years who had recovered from COVID-19.

The chain recombines TRBV24-1 with TRBJ2-5, with 7 positions matching TRBD1. Germline lookup yields CDR1 KGHDR and CDR2 SFDVKD. The trim removed 0 bases at V and 2 bases at J, leaving 5 bases unmatched. The CDR3 sequence is 16 residues long. The CDR3 loop is CATSDLPGGTQETQYF. Written as DNA, the CDR3 is TGTGCCACCAGTGATTTGCCAGGGGGTACTCAAGAGACCCAGTACTTC.

The V and J genes are TRBV5-1 and TRBJ1-2; 8 nucleotides align to TRBD1. CDR3 length equals 15 residues. Germline lookup yields CDR1 SGHRS and CDR2 YFSETQ. V shed 0 bases and J 3 bases; nucleotides not matched to a gene: 4. CDR3 sequence: CASSLDGQGDYGYTF. CDR3 nucleotide sequence: TGCGCCAGCAGCTTGGATGGACAGGGCGACTATGGCTACACCTTC.

V and J are TRBV7-9 and TRBJ1-2, with D perhaps TRBD1 (6 bases). Germline assignment: CDR1 SEHNR and CDR2 FQNEAQ (reference sequence). This CDR3 comprises 13 residues. Trimming cost V 5 bases and J 6 bases, with 13 bases left between them. The CDR3 region has the DNA TGTGCCAGCAGCCATCTTCAGGGGCATGGCTACACCTTC. Translating gives CASSHLQGHGYTF.

The chain links TRBV2 to TRBJ2-6; the D gene is possibly TRBD1 (5 bases). Per germline, CDR1 SNHLY and CDR2 FYNNEI. The CDR3 contains 16 residues. The V gene lost 1 base and the J gene lost 2 bases, with 9 bases spanning the gap. The CDR3 coding sequence is TGTGCCAGCAGTGAAGTAGTAGGGGCTGGGGCCAACGTCCTGACTTTC. Translating it yields CASSEVVGAGANVLTF.

J is TRBJ2-1 and V is TRBV11-2; 7 bases agree with TRBD1. V shed 5 bases and J 7 bases; nucleotides not matched to a gene: 8. CDR3 length: 14 amino acids. Germline CDR1 and CDR2: SGHAT and FQNNGV. The CDR3 DNA is TGTGCCAGCAGCCAAGACAGGGCTTGGAATGAGCAGTTCTTC. Translation: CASSQDRAWNEQFF.

CDR3 bases: TGTGCCAGTAGTACGAACACCGCCTACGAGCAGTACTTC. Translating gives CASSTNTAYEQYF. The V call is TRBV19, the J call TRBJ2-7; no firm D call. With 4 bases removed from V and 2 bases from J, the gap between germline ends came to 9 bases. The CDR3 is made up of 13 amino acids. In germline, CDR1 is LNHDA, CDR2 SQIVND (reference sequence).

V usage is TRBV25-1 and J usage is TRBJ2-2, with D hard to call. The CDR3 spans 14 residues. V was cut by 4 bases and J by 3 bases, with 9 bases left in between. CDR1 MGHDK and CDR2 SYGVNS come from the germline V gene. The CDR3 region is CASSVRKYTGELFF. In nucleotides, the CDR3 is TGTGCCAGCAGTGTCAGGAAATACACCGGGGAGCTGTTTTTT.

The genes are TRBV9 and TRBJ1-5; 10 nucleotides agree with TRBD1. The germline CDR1 and CDR2 sequences are SGDLS and YYNGEE. The ends lost 0 bases at V and 1 base at J; junction bases unmatched: 10. The CDR3 spans 19 residues. This chain's CDR3 is CASSVAPRDRGWSNQPQHF. DNA of the CDR3: TGTGCCAGCAGCGTAGCCCCCCGGGACAGGGGTTGGAGCAATCAGCCCCAGCATTTT.

V usage is TRBV5-1 and J usage is TRBJ1-2, with 10 nucleotides matching TRBD1. The V and J ends lost 0 bases and 3 bases, in that order; junction bases with no gene match: 2. The CDR3 sequence is 15 residues long. In germline, CDR1 is SGHRS, CDR2 YFSETQ. CDR3 protein: CASSLEDRGYYGYTF. CDR3 DNA: TGCGCCAGCAGCTTGGAGGACAGGGGGTACTATGGCTACACCTTC.

The chain carries TRBV6-5 and TRBJ2-7; a possible D gene is TRBD2 (5 bases). The germline gives CDR1 MNHEY, CDR2 SVGAGI. There are 14 residues in the CDR3. The V end lost 6 bases, the J end lost 3 bases, and 15 bases lay between the germline ends. CDR3 in amino acids: CASRREIKHYEQYF. CDR3 nucleotides: TGTGCCAGCAGAAGGGAGATAAAGCACTACGAGCAGTACTTC.

This rearrangement joins TRBV3-1 (or the pseudogene TRBV3-2) to TRBJ1-1; D gene unclear. CDR1 is LGHDT and CDR2 is YNNKEL in the germline V gene (reference sequence). The CDR3 contains 13 residues. Trimming pared 4 bases from V and 10 bases from J, leaving 16 bases between. CDR3 region: CASSPTPGAGAFF. CDR3 nucleotides: TGTGCCAGCAGCCCCACCCCGGGAGCGGGAGCTTTCTTT.